The following is a T cell receptor (beta chain) sequence with its context. The CDR3 is 13 amino acids. Per the germline V gene, CDR1 is SGHRS and CDR2 is YFSETQ. With 0 bases removed from V and 6 bases from J, the gap between germline ends came to 7 bases. The data originate from a study of blood T cell repertoires in COVID-19. Study at large: Collection of acute and convalescent COVID-19 samples took place in the United States, Italy and Spain. The analysed material was cDNA or gDNA that came from T cells, B-cell-depleted T cells, or PBMCs.

Per the study methods: Quantification of nucleated cells was approximated via reference gene primer amplification. Using immunoSEQ multiplex PCR, the repertoire was profiled, and TCRdb retains in-frame clones only, with some absent. That table furnishes V, J and clone size, whereas the DNA furnished D and trimming. The repertoire holds more than 65,000 clones, with around nine tenths as singletons. V and J are TRBV5-1 and TRBJ2-1; D remains unclear. This receptor was identified in a man in his 60s with acute or convalescent COVID-19. Sequences were obtained from peripheral blood. The CDR3 sequence is CASSLVGGNEQFF. The CDR3 coding sequence is TGCGCCAGCAGCTTGGTTGGCGGCAATGAGCAGTTCTTC.